This is a list of T cell receptor beta chains from one sample in a study of control samples from healthy donors and cancer patients. The assay was immunoSEQ multiplex PCR, and TCRdb's table has in-frame clones only and misses some. The data show roughly 100,000 clones, 85% to 90% seen once. The material sequenced was PBMCs. The source is a man aged 60 to 75 with lung cancer. CDR3s include the opening cysteine and the closing phenylalanine or tryptophan. The D gene is left open where the match is weak. The size of a clone is reported for some rows only, either as once, few or many, or as a class for expanded clones.

J gene | V gene | clone size | D gene | CDR3 DNA | CDR3 protein
TRBJ1-2 | TRBV9 | NA | NA | TGTGCCAGCAGCGTACTGCAGGGGAATTATGGCTACACCTTC | CASSVLQGNYGYTF
TRBJ1-1 | TRBV10-1 | NA | TRBD1 | TGCGCCAGCACCGGGACAGGCTTTCCCGGGCGGGGGGAAGCTTTCTTT | CASTGTGFPGRGEAFF
TRBJ2-7 | TRBV13 | NA | NA | TGTGCCAGCAGCCTGCGCGGTGAGTACGAGCAGTACTTC | CASSLRGEYEQYF
TRBJ1-3 | TRBV7-9 | NA | NA | TGTGCCAGCAGCTTTGCTGGGACTGGAAACACCATATATTTT | CASSFAGTGNTIYF
TRBJ2-5 | TRBV12-3/TRBV12-4 | once | TRBD1 | TGTGCCAGCAGCCCTCGACAGGGAGAGACCCAGTACTTC | CASSPRQGETQYF
TRBJ1-2 | TRBV7-8 | NA | TRBD1 | TGTGCCAGCAGCTTATCAGGAGACAGGGGCTATGGCTACACCTTC | CASSLSGDRGYGYTF
TRBJ1-3 | TRBV5-1 | NA | NA | TGCGCCAGCAGCTTGGGGGGGTTCCTCTCTGGAAACACCATATATTTT | CASSLGGFLSGNTIYF
TRBJ1-6 | TRBV9 | NA | TRBD1 | TGTGCCAGCAGCACCCGAGGGGGCAGGGGAAGGGATTCACCCCTCCACTTT | CASSTRGGRGRDSPLHF
TRBJ2-1 | TRBV5-1 | NA | NA | TGCGCCAGCAGCTTGAGGTCAGAAGACAATGAGCAGTTCTTC | CASSLRSEDNEQFF
TRBJ2-2 | TRBV5-4 | once | NA | TGTGCCAGCAGCTTGGGTGGGGGGACCCCCGGGGAGCTGTTTTTT | CASSLGGGTPGELFF
TRBJ2-2 | TRBV19 | NA | NA | TGTGCCAGTAGTATGGGGACTTGGAGGGCGAACACCGGGGAGCTGTTTTTT | CASSMGTWRANTGELFF
TRBJ2-3 | TRBV10-3 | NA | TRBD2 | TGTGCCATCGGTAGCGGGGGGGCCACAGATACGCAGTATTTT | CAIGSGGATDTQYF
TRBJ2-5 | TRBV6-2/TRBV6-3 | NA | NA | TGTGCCAGCAGTTACACTATTTTGGCGGGGAACACTGGGGAGACCCAGTACTTC | CASSYTILAGNTGETQYF
TRBJ1-6 | TRBV7-9 | NA | TRBD1 | TGTGCCAGCAGCCTGGGACAGGGGTATTCACCCCTCCACTTT | CASSLGQGYSPLHF
TRBJ2-3 | TRBV5-1 | NA | NA | TGCGCCAGCAGCCCACAGGTGGGGGCCGGCACAGATACGCAGTATTTT | CASSPQVGAGTDTQYF
TRBJ2-1 | TRBV11-3 | NA | NA | TGTGCCAGCAGCTTATCGGGATACAATGAGCAGTTCTTC | CASSLSGYNEQFF
TRBJ1-2 | TRBV7-9 | NA | NA | TGTGCCAGCAGCTTTAATGAGGGGGGCCCCCTTCCATTC | CASSFNEGGPLPF
TRBJ1-2 | TRBV2 | NA | NA | TGTGCCAGCAGTGTACTTCAGGATGGCTACACCTTC | CASSVLQDGYTF
TRBJ2-5 | TRBV10-3 | NA | NA | TGTGCCATCAGCGGGGCGGGACAAGAGACCCAGTACTTC | CAISGAGQETQYF
TRBJ2-3 | TRBV11-2 | NA | TRBD2 | TGTGCCAGCAGCTTAGGGGCGGGGGGATCCACAGATACGCAGTATTTT | CASSLGAGGSTDTQYF
TRBJ1-1 | TRBV4-1 | many | NA | TGCGCCAGCAGCCAAGGGGGGGCGGCTGAAGCTTTCTTT | CASSQGGAAEAFF
TRBJ1-1 | TRBV19 | NA | NA | TGTGCCAGTAATGCCGGGGCTGGATACACTGAAGCTTTCTTT | CASNAGAGYTEAFF
TRBJ1-5 | TRBV18 | NA | NA | TGTGCCAGCCCCGGTGATAGCAATCAGCCCCAGCATTTT | CASPGDSNQPQHF
TRBJ2-5 | TRBV5-1 | NA | NA | TGCGCCAGCAGCTTGCAGAAGGGTAGCTTCCAAGAGACCCAGTACTTC | CASSLQKGSFQETQYF
TRBJ2-1 | TRBV5-1 | NA | TRBD2 | TGCGCCAGCAGCTTGAGCGGGGGCCCAAACAATGAGCAGTTCTTC | CASSLSGGPNNEQFF
TRBJ2-7 | TRBV13 | NA | TRBD2 | TGTGCCAGCAGCCCCATGGGAGGGAAAAACGAGCAGTACTTC | CASSPMGGKNEQYF
TRBJ2-2 | TRBV12-3/TRBV12-4 | NA | NA | TGTGCCAGCAGCCCCAACGCGGGCGGGGAGCTGTTTTTT | CASSPNAGGELFF
TRBJ1-5 | TRBV6-6 | once | TRBD1 | TGTGCCGTTCAACAGGGGACGAGCAATCAGCCCCAGCATTTT | CAVQQGTSNQPQHF
TRBJ2-1 | TRBV5-1 | NA | NA | TGCGCCAGCAGCTTGATCGAGGGGACCGCCGGGGAGCAGTTCTTC | CASSLIEGTAGEQFF
TRBJ2-2 | TRBV24-1 | few | NA | TGTGCCACCAGTGACCCGACGCCCCCAGCGAACACCGGGGAGCTGTTTTTT | CATSDPTPPANTGELFF
TRBJ1-5 | TRBV29-1 | NA | TRBD1 | TGCAGCGCCTTGACAGGGGGCAATCAGCCCCAGCATTTT | CSALTGGNQPQHF
TRBJ1-5 | TRBV12-3/TRBV12-4 | NA | NA | TGTGCCAGCAGCTTTGACGGTTATCAGCCCCAGCATTTT | CASSFDGYQPQHF
TRBJ2-3 | TRBV6-2/TRBV6-3 | once | TRBD1 | TGTGCCAGCAGTGGCAGACAGGGCGTGGGGCAGTATTTT | CASSGRQGVGQYF
TRBJ2-2 | TRBV7-8 | NA | TRBD2 | TGTGCCAGCAGGGAGGGACTAGCGACTACCGGGGAGCTGTTTTTT | CASREGLATTGELFF
TRBJ2-1 | TRBV7-3 | once | TRBD2 | TGTGCCAGCAGCCGGACGGGTCTAGCGGACAATGAGCAGTTCTTC | CASSRTGLADNEQFF
TRBJ2-7 | TRBV12-5 | NA | TRBD1 | TGTGCTAGTGGTTTACCGGGACAGATCAACGAGCAGTACTTC | CASGLPGQINEQYF
TRBJ2-2 | TRBV11-3 | NA | NA | TGTGCCAGCAGCTCTAACGGGGAGCTGTTTTTT | CASSSNGELFF
TRBJ2-2 | TRBV7-3 | NA | TRBD1 | TGTGCCAGCAGCCCCGGGACAGGCCCTGTCGGGCTGTTTTTT | CASSPGTGPVGLFF
TRBJ2-5 | TRBV9 | NA | NA | TGTGCCAGCAGCCCCTTGACTAGTAGAGAGACCCAGTACTTC | CASSPLTSRETQYF
TRBJ2-3 | TRBV3-1/TRBV3-2 | NA | NA | TGTGCCAGCAGTCGCCAGTTTTTGGCAGATACGCAGTATTTT | CASSRQFLADTQYF
TRBJ1-1 | TRBV7-2 | NA | NA | TGTGCCAGCAGCTTAGTCCAGGCCACTGAAGCTTTCTTT | CASSLVQATEAFF
TRBJ2-1 | TRBV5-1 | NA | TRBD2 | TGCGCCAGCAGCTTGGCCGAGGCGGGGGGGCGAAATGAGCAGTTCTTC | CASSLAEAGGRNEQFF
TRBJ2-2 | TRBV10-1 | NA | TRBD1 | TGCGCCAGCGGGAGTCAGGGGGTGGCCGGGGAGCTGTTTTTT | CASGSQGVAGELFF
TRBJ1-1 | TRBV2 | NA | NA | TGTGCCAGCCTCCCGGGGACCATGAACACTGAAGCTTTCTTT | CASLPGTMNTEAFF
TRBJ1-2 | TRBV5-4 | NA | NA | TGTGCCAGCAGCTTCGGGCAGGGGAAGCTCGGCTACACCTTC | CASSFGQGKLGYTF
TRBJ1-6 | TRBV3-1/TRBV3-2 | NA | NA | TGTGCCAGCAGCCATTCGCCTGGGCCCCTCCACTTT | CASSHSPGPLHF
TRBJ1-2 | TRBV7-9 | NA | TRBD1 | TGTGCCAGCAGCTTAGGAGGGACAGAGACCGGCGGCTACACCTTC | CASSLGGTETGGYTF
TRBJ2-1 | TRBV10-3 | once | TRBD1 | TGTGCCATCTCAGAATGGGACAGGGGGGTAGAGCAGTTCTTC | CAISEWDRGVEQFF